These 4 T cell receptor beta chains came from one sample sequenced in a study of OX40 agonist ivuxolimab in advanced cancers. Generated by immunoSEQ multiplex PCR, the TCRdb table keeps only in-frame clones and is missing some. The profile shows 59,000 or so clones, about 80% of them singletons. Sequenced material: CD4+ or CD8+ T cells sorted from blood, taken in a trial of the OX40 agonist ivuxolimab. The receptors shown here come from an adult with an advanced solid tumor such as melanoma, head and neck, liver or kidney cancer.

Only a few counts were recorded for this clone. The rearrangement uses TRBV9 and TRBJ1-5; 10 nucleotides line up with TRBD1. V lost 4 bases and J lost 7; bases outside the gene matches: 2. CDR3 length: 13 amino acids. Germline V gives CDR1 SGDLS, CDR2 YYNGEE. The CDR3, as DNA: TGTGCCAGCAGCAGGGACAGGGGCCAGCCCCAGCATTTT. Translating it yields CASSRDRGQPQHF.

The gene calls are TRBV6-5 and TRBJ2-5; possible D gene TRBD1, 8 bases. This CDR3 contains 15 residues. With 10 bases removed from V and 0 bases from J, the gap between germline ends came to 18 bases. CDR1 and CDR2 (germline): MNHEY, SVGAGI. CDR3 loop: CATKDREGYQETQYF. For the CDR3, the DNA is TGTGCCACCAAGGACAGGGAGGGGTACCAAGAGACCCAGTACTTC.

The chain employs TRBV6-5 and TRBJ1-5, with 8 bases identical to TRBD1. J was trimmed by 2 bases and V by 5 bases; bases with no gene match: 2. CDR1 and CDR2 (germline): MNHEY, SVGAGI. This CDR3 is 14 amino acids long. The CDR3 nucleotides are TGTGCCAGCAGTCTACAGGGGGGCAATCAGCCCCAGCATTTT. This translates into CASSLQGGNQPQHF.

This clone was counted a single time. The J gene is TRBJ1-4, the V gene TRBV7-8; D possibly corresponds to TRBD1 (6 bases). Germline V gene lookup returns CDR1 SGHVS and CDR2 FQNEAQ. This CDR3 is 14 amino acids long. V lost 8 bases and J 1 base, leaving 11 bases between the germline ends. The CDR3 loop is CASGQRRTNEKLFF. Here the CDR3 DNA reads TGTGCCAGCGGACAGCGACGAACTAATGAAAAACTGTTTTTT.